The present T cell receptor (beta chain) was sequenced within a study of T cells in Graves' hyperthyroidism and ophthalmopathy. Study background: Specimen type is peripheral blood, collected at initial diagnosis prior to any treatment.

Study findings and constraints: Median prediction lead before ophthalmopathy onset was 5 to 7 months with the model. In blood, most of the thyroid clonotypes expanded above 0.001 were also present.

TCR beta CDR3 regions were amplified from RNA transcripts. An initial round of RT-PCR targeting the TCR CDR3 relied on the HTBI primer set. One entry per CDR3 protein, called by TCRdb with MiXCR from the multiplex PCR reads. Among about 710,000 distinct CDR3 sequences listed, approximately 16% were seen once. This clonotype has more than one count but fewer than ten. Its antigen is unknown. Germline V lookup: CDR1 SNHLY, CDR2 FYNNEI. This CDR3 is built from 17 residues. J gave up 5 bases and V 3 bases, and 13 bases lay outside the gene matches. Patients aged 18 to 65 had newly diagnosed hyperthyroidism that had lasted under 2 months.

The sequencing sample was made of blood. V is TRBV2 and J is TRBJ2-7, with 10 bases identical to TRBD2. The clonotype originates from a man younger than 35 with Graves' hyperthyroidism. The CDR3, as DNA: TGTGCCAGCAGTGACTCTATCTGGTCTAGCGGGAGTGACGAGCAGTACTTC. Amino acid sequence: CASSDSIWSSGSDEQYF.